The clone carrying this T cell receptor (beta chain) occurred once. Its antigen remains unknown. This sample was taken from a study of shared clonotypes between healthy human individuals. Whole-study findings and limits: Compared with memory subsets, naive subsets generally had larger estimated richness. Relative to clonotypes present in all four donors, those not shared had lower generation probabilities.

Several immunoSEQ 96-well plates shared each subset's DNA, each plate a replicate. Sequencing was performed with immunoSEQ multiplex PCR; in TCRdb, only in-frame clones are kept and a portion is missing. The data contain roughly 2,500,000 clones, approximately 94% of them singletons. Per germline, CDR1 SGDLS and CDR2 YYNGEE. Losses at the gene ends were 0 bases for V and 8 bases for J; bases not matched to a gene: 11. This CDR3 has 16 amino acids. The TCR sequence derives from a young man in good health. Some clones in this sample may be carry-over from other donors' samples. Sequenced: naive CD4+ T cells from PBMCs. Subset indicated: CD45RA+ positively selected. V is TRBV9 and J is TRBJ1-3, with 7 bases matching TRBD1. This chain's CDR3 is CASSVGRGQNGYTIYF. For the CDR3, the DNA is TGTGCCAGCAGCGTAGGGAGGGGACAGAACGGATACACCATATATTTT.